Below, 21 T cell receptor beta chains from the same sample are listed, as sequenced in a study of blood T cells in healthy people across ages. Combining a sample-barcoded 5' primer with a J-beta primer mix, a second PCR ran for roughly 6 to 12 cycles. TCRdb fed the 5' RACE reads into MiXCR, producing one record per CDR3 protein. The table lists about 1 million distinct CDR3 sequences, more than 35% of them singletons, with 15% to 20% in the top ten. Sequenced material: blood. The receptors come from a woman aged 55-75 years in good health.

The CDR3 spells CASSLYGEGEQYF. The CDR3 coding sequence is TGTGCCAGCAGCTTATACGGAGAGGGCGAGCAGTACTTC. V and J are TRBV7-9 and TRBJ2-5, with D maybe TRBD2 (5 bases). The J call is in doubt because the DNA end fits TRBJ2-7 better. This CDR3 has 13 amino acids. The V gene's germline CDR1 is SEHNR and CDR2 FQNEAQ (reference sequence).

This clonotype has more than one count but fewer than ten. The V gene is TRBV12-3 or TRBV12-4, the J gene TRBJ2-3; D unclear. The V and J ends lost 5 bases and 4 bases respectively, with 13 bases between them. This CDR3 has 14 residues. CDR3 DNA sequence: TGTGCCAGCAGTCTGGTGGTACAAGCAGATACGCAGTATTTT. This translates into CASSLVVQADTQYF.

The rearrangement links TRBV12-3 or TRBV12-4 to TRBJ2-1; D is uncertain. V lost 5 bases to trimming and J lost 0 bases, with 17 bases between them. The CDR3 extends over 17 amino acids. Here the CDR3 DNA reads TGTGCCAGCAGTCCACCCTGGTTGCAGCTCTCCTACAATGAGCAGTTCTTC. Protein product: CASSPPWLQLSYNEQFF.

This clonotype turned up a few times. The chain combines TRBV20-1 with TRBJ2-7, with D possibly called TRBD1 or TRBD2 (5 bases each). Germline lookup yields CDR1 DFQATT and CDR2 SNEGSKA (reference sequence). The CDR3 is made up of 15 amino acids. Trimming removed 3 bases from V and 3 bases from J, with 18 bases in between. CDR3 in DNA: TGCAGTGCTAGCCCCTTTAGGGACGGGGTCTACGAGCAGTACTTC. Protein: CSASPFRDGVYEQYF.

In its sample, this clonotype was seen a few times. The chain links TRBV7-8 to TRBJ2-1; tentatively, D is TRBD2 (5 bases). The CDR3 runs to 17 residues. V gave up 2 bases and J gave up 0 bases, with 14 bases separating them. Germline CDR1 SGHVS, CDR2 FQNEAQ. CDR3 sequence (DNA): TGTGCCAGCAGCTTAATCTCGGGATGGAGCTCCTACAATGAGCAGTTCTTC. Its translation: CASSLISGWSSYNEQFF.

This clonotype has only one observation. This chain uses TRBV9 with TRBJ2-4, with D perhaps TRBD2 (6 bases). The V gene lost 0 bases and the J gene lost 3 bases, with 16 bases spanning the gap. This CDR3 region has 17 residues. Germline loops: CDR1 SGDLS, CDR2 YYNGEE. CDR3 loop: CASSVGSGVVGKNIQYF. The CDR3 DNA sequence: TGTGCCAGCAGCGTAGGTTCGGGAGTGGTGGGCAAAAACATTCAGTACTTC.

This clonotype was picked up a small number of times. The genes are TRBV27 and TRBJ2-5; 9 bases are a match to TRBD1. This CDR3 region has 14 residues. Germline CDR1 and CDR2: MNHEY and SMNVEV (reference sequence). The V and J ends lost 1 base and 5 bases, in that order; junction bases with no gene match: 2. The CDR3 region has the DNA TGTGCCAGCAGTTTATTTGGGACAGGGGAGACCCAGTACTTC. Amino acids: CASSLFGTGETQYF.

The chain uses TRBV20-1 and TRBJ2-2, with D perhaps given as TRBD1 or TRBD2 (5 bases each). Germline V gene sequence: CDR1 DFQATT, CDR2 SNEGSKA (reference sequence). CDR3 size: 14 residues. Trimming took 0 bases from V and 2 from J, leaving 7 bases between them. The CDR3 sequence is CSAREGVNTGELFF. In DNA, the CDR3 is TGCAGTGCTAGAGAGGGGGTTAACACCGGGGAGCTGTTTTTT.

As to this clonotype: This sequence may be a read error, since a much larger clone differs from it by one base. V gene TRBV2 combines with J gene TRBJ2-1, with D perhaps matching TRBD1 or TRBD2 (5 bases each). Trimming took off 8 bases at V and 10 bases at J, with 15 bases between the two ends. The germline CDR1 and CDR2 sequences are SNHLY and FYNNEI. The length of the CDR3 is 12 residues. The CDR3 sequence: CASGAGPYEQFF. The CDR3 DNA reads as TGTGCCAGCGGGGCGGGTCCCTACGAGCAGTTCTTC.

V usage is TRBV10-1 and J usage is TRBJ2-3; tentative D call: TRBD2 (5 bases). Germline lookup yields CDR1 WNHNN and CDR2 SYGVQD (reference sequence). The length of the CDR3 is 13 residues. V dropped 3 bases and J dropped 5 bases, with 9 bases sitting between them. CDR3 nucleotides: TGCGCCAGCAGTGAAAATGCGGGAGATACGCAGTATTTT. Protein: CASSENAGDTQYF.

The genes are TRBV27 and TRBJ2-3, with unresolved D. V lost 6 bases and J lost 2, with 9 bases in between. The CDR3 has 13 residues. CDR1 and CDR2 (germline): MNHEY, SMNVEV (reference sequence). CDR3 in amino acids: CASSLFYTDTQYF. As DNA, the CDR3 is TGTGCCAGCAGCCTATTTTACACAGATACGCAGTATTTT.

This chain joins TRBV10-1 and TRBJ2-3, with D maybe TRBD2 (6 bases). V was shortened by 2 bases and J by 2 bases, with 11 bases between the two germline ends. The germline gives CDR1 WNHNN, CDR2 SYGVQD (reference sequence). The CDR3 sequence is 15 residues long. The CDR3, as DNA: TGCGCCAGCAGTGAGATAAGGGACTCCACAGATACGCAGTATTTT. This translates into CASSEIRDSTDTQYF.

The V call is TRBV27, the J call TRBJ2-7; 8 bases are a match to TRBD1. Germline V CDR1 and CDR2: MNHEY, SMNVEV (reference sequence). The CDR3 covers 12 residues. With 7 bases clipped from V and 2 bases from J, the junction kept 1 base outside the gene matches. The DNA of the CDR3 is TGTGCCAGCAAACAGGGGGCCTACGAGCAGTACTTC. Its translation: CASKQGAYEQYF.

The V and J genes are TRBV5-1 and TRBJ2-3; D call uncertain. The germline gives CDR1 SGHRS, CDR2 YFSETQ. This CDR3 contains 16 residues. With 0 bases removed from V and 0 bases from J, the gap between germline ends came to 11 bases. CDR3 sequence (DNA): TGCGCCAGCAGCTTGGGACATCACATCAGCACAGATACGCAGTATTTT. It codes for CASSLGHHISTDTQYF.

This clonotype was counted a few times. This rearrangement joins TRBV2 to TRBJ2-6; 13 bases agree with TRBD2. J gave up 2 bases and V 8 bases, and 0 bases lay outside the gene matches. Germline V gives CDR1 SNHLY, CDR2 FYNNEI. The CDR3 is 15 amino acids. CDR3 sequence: CASGLAGAGANVLTF. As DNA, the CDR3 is TGTGCCAGCGGACTAGCGGGAGCTGGGGCCAACGTCCTGACTTTC.

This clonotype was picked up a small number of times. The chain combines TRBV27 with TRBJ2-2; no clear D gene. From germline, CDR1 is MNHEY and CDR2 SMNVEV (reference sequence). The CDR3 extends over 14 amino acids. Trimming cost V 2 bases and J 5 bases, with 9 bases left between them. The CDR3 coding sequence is TGTGCCAGCAGTTTAGGGGTTTGGACCGGGGAGCTGTTTTTT. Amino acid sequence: CASSLGVWTGELFF.

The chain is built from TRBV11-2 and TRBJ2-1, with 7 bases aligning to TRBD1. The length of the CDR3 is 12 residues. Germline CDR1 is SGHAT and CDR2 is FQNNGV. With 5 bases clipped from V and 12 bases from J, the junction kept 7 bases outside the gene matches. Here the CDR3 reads CASSETGMWQFF. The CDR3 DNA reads TGTGCCAGCAGCGAGACAGGGATGTGGCAGTTCTTC.

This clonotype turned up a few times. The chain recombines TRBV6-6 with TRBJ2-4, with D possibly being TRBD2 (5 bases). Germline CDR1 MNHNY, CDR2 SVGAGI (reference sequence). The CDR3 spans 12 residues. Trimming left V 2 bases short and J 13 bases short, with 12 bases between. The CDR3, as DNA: TGTGCCAGCAGTTACGATCTCGGGAACCAGTACTTC. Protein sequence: CASSYDLGNQYF.

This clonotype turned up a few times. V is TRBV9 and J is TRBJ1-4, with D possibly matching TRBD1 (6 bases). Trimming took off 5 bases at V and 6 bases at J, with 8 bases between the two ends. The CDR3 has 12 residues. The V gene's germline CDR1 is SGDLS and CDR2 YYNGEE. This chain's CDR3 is CASRRGDEKLFF. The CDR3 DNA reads TGTGCCAGCAGGAGGGGGGATGAAAAACTGTTTTTT.

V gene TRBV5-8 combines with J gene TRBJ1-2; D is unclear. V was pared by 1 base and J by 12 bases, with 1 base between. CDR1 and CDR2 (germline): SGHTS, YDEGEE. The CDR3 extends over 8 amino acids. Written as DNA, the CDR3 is TGTGCCAGCAGCTTGAACACCTTC. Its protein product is CASSLNTF.

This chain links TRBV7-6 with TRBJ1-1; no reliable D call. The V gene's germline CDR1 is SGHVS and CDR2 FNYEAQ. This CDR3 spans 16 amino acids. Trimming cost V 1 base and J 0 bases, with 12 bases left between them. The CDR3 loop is CASSLVGGGMNTEAFF. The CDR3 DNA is TGTGCCAGCAGCTTAGTAGGTGGAGGGATGAACACTGAAGCTTTCTTT.